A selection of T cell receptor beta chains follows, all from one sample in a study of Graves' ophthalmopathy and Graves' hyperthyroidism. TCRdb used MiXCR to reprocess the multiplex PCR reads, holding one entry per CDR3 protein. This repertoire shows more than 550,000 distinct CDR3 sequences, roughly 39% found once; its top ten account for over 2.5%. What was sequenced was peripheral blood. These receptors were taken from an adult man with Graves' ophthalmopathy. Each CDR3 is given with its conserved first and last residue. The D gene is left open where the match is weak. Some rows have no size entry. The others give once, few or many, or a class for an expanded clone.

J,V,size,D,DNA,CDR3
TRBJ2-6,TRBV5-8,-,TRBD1,TGTGCCAGCAGACATACCGGGACAGGGGATTTAAATGGGGCCAACGTCCTGACTTTC,CASRHTGTGDLNGANVLTF
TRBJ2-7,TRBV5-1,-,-,TGCGCCAGCAGCTTGGCCGTAGGGGTAGACGAGCAGTACTTC,CASSLAVGVDEQYF
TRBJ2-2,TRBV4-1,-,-,TGCGCCAGCAGCCTAGGTTTGGGTATTCAGAACACCGGGGAGCTGTTTTTT,CASSLGLGIQNTGELFF
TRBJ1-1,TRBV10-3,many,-,TGTGCCAGCAGTAGGACGATAGAGAACACTGAAGCTTTCTTT,CASSRTIENTEAFF
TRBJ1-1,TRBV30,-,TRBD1,TGTGCCTGGAGTGTGACAGGGGTGCGGGTGAACACTGAAGCTTTCTTT,CAWSVTGVRVNTEAFF
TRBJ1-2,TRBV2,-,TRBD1,TGTGCCGACCACGGACAGGGGGCGCTTGGCTACACCTTC,CADHGQGALGYTF
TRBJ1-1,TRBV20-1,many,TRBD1,TGCAGTGCTAGAGATCTCCAGGGGGGCACTGAAGCTTTCTTT,CSARDLQGGTEAFF
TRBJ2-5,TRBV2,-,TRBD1,TGTGCCAGCTCCCGGACAGGGGTCGAGCAGACCCAGTACTTC,CASSRTGVEQTQYF
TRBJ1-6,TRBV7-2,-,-,TGTGCCAGCAGCAACGACAGTACCTATAATTCACCCCTCCACTTT,CASSNDSTYNSPLHF
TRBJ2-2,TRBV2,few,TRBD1,TGTGCCAGCAGCCCCTCCCCAGGGGGCGCGATCGGGGAGCTGTTTTTT,CASSPSPGGAIGELFF
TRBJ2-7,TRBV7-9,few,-,TGTGCCAGCAGCTTACGGCCCAGGGGACGAAGCGGCTACGAGCAGTACTTC,CASSLRPRGRSGYEQYF
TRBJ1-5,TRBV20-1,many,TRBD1,TGCAGTGCTATCCAGGGGGCCAGGAATCAGCCCCAGCATTTT,CSAIQGARNQPQHF
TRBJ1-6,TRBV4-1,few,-,TGCGCCAGCAGCCAGGTCGCTTCGACAAGAGAGGGGGCCCTCCACTTT,CASSQVASTREGALHF
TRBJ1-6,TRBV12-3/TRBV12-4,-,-,TGTGCCAGCAGTTTTCACAGGGACCAGCTTAGTTCACCCCTCCACTTT,CASSFHRDQLSSPLHF
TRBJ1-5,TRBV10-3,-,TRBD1,TGTGCCAGCAGTTACCCAGGACAGGGTGAGAGCTATCTGCAGCCCCAGCATTTT,CASSYPGQGESYLQPQHF
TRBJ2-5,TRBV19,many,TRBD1,TGTGCCAGTACCGAAAGGACAGGGTTAAGAGAGACCCAGTACTTC,CASTERTGLRETQYF
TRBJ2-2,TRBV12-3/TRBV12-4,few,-,TGTGCCAGCAGCTATAAGAGCACCGGGGAGCTGTTTTTT,CASSYKSTGELFF
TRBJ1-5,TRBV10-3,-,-,TGTGCCATCAGTGAGGGGGACCACCCTGGAAATCAGCCCCAGCATTTT,CAISEGDHPGNQPQHF
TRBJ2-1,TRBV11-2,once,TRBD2,TGTGCCAGCAGCCCATCGACTAGCGGGAATGAGCAGTTCTTC,CASSPSTSGNEQFF
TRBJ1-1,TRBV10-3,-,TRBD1,TGTGCCATCAGTGAGTCCTGGGACAGCGGGACAGGGAACACTGAAGCTTTCTTT,CAISESWDSGTGNTEAFF
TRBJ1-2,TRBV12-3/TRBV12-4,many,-,TGTGCCAGCAGTTTACAGGGGCGCGCTGGCTACACCTTC,CASSLQGRAGYTF
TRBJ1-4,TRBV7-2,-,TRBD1,TGCGCCAGCAGCCAAGATAGGGAGACAGGGGTAGAAAAACTGTTTTTT,CASSQDRETGVEKLFF
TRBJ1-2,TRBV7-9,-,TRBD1,TGTGCCAGCAGCTCTACAGGGGCTGGTGGCTACACCTTC,CASSSTGAGGYTF